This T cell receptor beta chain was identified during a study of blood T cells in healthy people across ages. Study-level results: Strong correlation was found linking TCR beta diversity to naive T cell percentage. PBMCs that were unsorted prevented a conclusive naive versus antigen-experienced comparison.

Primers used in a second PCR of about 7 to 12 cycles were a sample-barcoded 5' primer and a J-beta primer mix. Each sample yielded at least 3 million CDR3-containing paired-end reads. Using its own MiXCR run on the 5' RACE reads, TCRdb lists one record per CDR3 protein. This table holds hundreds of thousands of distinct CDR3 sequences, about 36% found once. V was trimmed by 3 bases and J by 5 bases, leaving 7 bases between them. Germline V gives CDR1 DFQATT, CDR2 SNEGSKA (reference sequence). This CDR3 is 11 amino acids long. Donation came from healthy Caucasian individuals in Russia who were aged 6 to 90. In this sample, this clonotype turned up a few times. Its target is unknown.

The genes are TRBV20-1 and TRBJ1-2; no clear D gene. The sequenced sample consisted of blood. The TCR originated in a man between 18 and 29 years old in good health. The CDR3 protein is CSARTEYGYTF. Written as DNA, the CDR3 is TGCAGTGCTAGGACCGAGTATGGCTACACCTTC.